This T cell receptor (beta chain) was profiled in a study of naive and memory T cell subsets. Treatment reported: skin biopsy from PPD injection site in Mantoux-positive individual. Reverse transcription used DNase-treated unsorted total RNA, aiming for about 1 to 1000 ng. A UMI-containing oligonucleotide was joined by 3' ligation to the TCR cDNA template. Germline V lookup: CDR1 MDHEN, CDR2 SYDVKM. The CDR3 is 16 residues long. V was shortened by 5 bases and J by 0 bases, with 13 bases between the two germline ends. For blood and skin samples, reverse transcription used TCR alpha and beta constant primers. TCRdb re-derived calls from the UMI-ligation and nested PCR reads in MiXCR, one entry per CDR3 protein. Here the sample spans around 20,000 distinct CDR3 sequences, 8.5% to 10% being singletons. Study-wide points: More TCRs at tuberculin sites were read as hypersensitivity T cell infiltration.

A note on this clonotype: The antigen is not known.

The gene calls are TRBV28 and TRBJ1-4; D may be TRBD1 (5 bases). The TCR comes from an adult in good health. The material sequenced was skin, taken from a tuberculin skin test site. The CDR3 loop reads CASSPSGHATNEKLFF. Written as DNA, the CDR3 is TGTGCCAGCAGTCCATCCGGACATGCAACTAATGAAAAACTGTTTTTT.